The rows below give T cell receptor beta chains drawn from one sample of a study of T cells in Graves' hyperthyroidism and ophthalmopathy. One entry per CDR3 protein results from TCRdb running MiXCR on the multiplex PCR reads. The table lists about 640,000 distinct CDR3 sequences, around 21% of them singletons, with about 34% in the top ten. Input material: blood. The receptors here all came from a man aged 25-45 years with Graves' ophthalmopathy. The CDR3 runs from the conserved cysteine through the conserved F or W. The order of the fields is V gene, J gene, CDR3 protein.

v_call: TRBV6-1
j_call: TRBJ2-7
cdr3_aa: CASSPVDGGEQYF

v_call: TRBV11-2
j_call: TRBJ1-1
cdr3_aa: CASSLVSLNTEAFF

v_call: TRBV7-8
j_call: TRBJ2-7
cdr3_aa: CASSPKGRVRYEQYF

v_call: TRBV13
j_call: TRBJ2-7
cdr3_aa: CASSQGTSESYEQYF

v_call: TRBV30
j_call: TRBJ1-1
cdr3_aa: CAWSRDRKRGTEAFF

v_call: TRBV2
j_call: TRBJ2-5
cdr3_aa: CASRDRSDRETQYF

v_call: TRBV6-2/TRBV6-3
j_call: TRBJ2-1
cdr3_aa: CTSSYSGGEQFF

v_call: TRBV7-2
j_call: TRBJ2-3
cdr3_aa: CASSLDVREGPTDTQYF

v_call: TRBV5-1
j_call: TRBJ2-1
cdr3_aa: CASSHLQPGNSYNEQFF

v_call: TRBV11-2
j_call: TRBJ2-3
cdr3_aa: CASSLDFDTQYF

v_call: TRBV11-3
j_call: TRBJ1-1
cdr3_aa: CASSLGDRGLFVNTEAFF

v_call: TRBV30
j_call: TRBJ2-5
cdr3_aa: CAWGGGYQETQYF

v_call: TRBV2
j_call: TRBJ2-5
cdr3_aa: CASGDYQETQYF